These 20 T cell receptor beta chains originate from one sample sequenced in a study of early T cells in non-severe SARS-CoV-2 infection. TCRdb processed the 5' RACE reads anew with MiXCR; each CDR3 protein has one entry. The sample has 25,000 to 35,000 distinct CDR3 sequences; over 2.5% are singletons. Material: whole blood. The receptor source for this set is an adult who was a healthcare worker with PCR-confirmed SARS-CoV-2 infection or an uninfected control (not recorded which).

This clonotype was found many times. The chain employs TRBV6-6 and TRBJ2-7; D not resolved. Trimming cost V 2 bases and J 2 bases, with 10 bases left between them. CDR3 length: 14 amino acids. Germline V lookup: CDR1 MNHNY, CDR2 SVGAGI (reference sequence). The CDR3 spells CASSYGASTYEQYV. Here the CDR3 DNA reads TGTGCCAGCAGTTACGGAGCATCGACCTACGAGCAGTACGTC.

This clonotype was recorded at least ten times. This chain links TRBV6-5 with TRBJ2-1, with D maybe TRBD1 (6 bases). Trimming pared 5 bases from V and 2 bases from J, leaving 10 bases between. This CDR3 is 14 amino acids long. CDR1 and CDR2 (germline): MNHEY, SVGAGI. DNA of the CDR3: TGTGCCAGCAGTGGAGACAGGACCTACAATGAGCAGTTCTTC. Residues: CASSGDRTYNEQFF.

This clonotype has at least ten counts. The rearrangement links TRBV7-2 to TRBJ2-1; 9 positions agree with TRBD1. Germline-derived CDR1 and CDR2 are SGHTA and FQGNSA. V was pared by 1 base and J by 8 bases, with 6 bases of the junction left unmatched. This CDR3 has 15 residues. The CDR3 bases are TGTGCCAGCAGCTTAGTAGGGACAGGGCGTGATGAGCAGTTCTTC. Its protein product is CASSLVGTGRDEQFF.

This clonotype appeared a few times. This chain joins TRBV6-1 and TRBJ1-3; 9 nucleotides match TRBD1. Per germline, CDR1 MNHNS and CDR2 SASEGT. The V and J ends lost 7 bases and 13 bases, in that order; junction bases with no gene match: 17. The CDR3 covers 15 residues. The CDR3 sequence: CASTLGGTGRQEIYF. The CDR3 coding sequence is TGTGCCAGCACTCTGGGGGGGACAGGGCGCCAAGAGATATATTTT.

This clonotype has a count of ten or more. V and J are TRBV10-3 and TRBJ1-3; TRBD1 agrees at 11 bases. CDR1 and CDR2 (germline): ENHRY, SYGVKD. V lost 6 bases and J lost 2; bases outside the gene matches: 0. This CDR3 spans 14 amino acids. As DNA, the CDR3 is TGTGCCATCAGGGGACAGGGGGCTGGAAACACCATATATTTT. It encodes CAIRGQGAGNTIYF.

This clonotype was observed at least ten times. The chain links TRBV9 to TRBJ2-2, with no clear D. This CDR3 has 15 residues. Germline V gene sequence: CDR1 SGDLS, CDR2 YYNGEE. Trimming stripped 0 bases from V and 0 bases from J, with 6 bases between. The DNA for the CDR3 is TGTGCCAGCAGCGTAGAGCCCTCGAACACCGGGGAGCTGTTTTTT. Its translation: CASSVEPSNTGELFF.

This clonotype was recorded at least ten times. V gene TRBV28 combines with J gene TRBJ1-6; D is perhaps TRBD1 (6 bases). Deletions cut 5 bases from V and 7 bases from J, with 18 bases between. Germline assignment: CDR1 MDHEN and CDR2 SYDVKM. There are 16 residues in the CDR3. The CDR3 coding sequence is TGTGCCAGCAGTCCAGCGGGTGGGGGGCTCAATTCACCCCTCCACTTT. Translating gives CASSPAGGGLNSPLHF.

This clonotype was recorded at least ten times. This chain links TRBV20-1 with TRBJ2-5, with D perhaps TRBD1 or TRBD2 (5 bases each). The CDR3 covers 15 residues. Trimming took off 0 bases at V and 1 base at J, with 12 bases between the two ends. CDR1 is DFQATT and CDR2 is SNEGSKA in the germline V gene (reference sequence). The CDR3 loop reads CSARDRGGFQETQYF. CDR3 DNA sequence: TGCAGTGCTAGAGATCGTGGGGGATTCCAAGAGACCCAGTACTTC.

In its sample, this clonotype was seen many times. The rearrangement links TRBV7-3 to TRBJ1-2, with D hard to call. The CDR3 is 13 amino acids. Germline assignment: CDR1 SGHTA and CDR2 FQGTGA. The ends were cut back, 1 base at V and 6 bases at J, with 9 bases in the middle. The CDR3 spells CASSLSPFDGYTF. Written as DNA, the CDR3 is TGTGCCAGCAGCTTAAGCCCCTTCGATGGCTACACCTTC.

Judged by abundance, this clonotype is medium-sized. V and J are TRBV20-1 and TRBJ2-5, with 12 bases matching TRBD2. This CDR3 comprises 15 residues. Germline V CDR1 and CDR2: DFQATT, SNEGSKA (reference sequence). V lost 3 bases and J lost 3; bases outside the gene matches: 5. CDR3 bases: TGCAGTGCTAGCCTCCGGACTAGCGGGGAAGAGACCCAGTACTTC. It specifies CSASLRTSGEETQYF.

This clonotype was seen many times. The V and J genes are TRBV20-1 and TRBJ1-3, with 9 nucleotides matching TRBD1. This CDR3 spans 17 amino acids. From germline, CDR1 is DFQATT and CDR2 SNEGSKA (reference sequence). V lost 4 bases and J lost 0; bases outside the gene matches: 10. In nucleotides, the CDR3 is TGCAGTGCTATTCCGCGACAGGGGGTCGTCTCTGGAAACACCATATATTTT. Its translation: CSAIPRQGVVSGNTIYF.

The chain links TRBV20-1 to TRBJ1-1; D is unclear. With 0 bases removed from V and 2 bases from J, the gap between germline ends came to 7 bases. CDR3 length equals 13 residues. CDR1 and CDR2 from the germline V gene are DFQATT and SNEGSKA (reference sequence). The CDR3 region is CSARENPNTEAFF. The CDR3 DNA reads TGCAGTGCTAGAGAGAACCCAAACACTGAAGCTTTCTTT.

This clonotype was recorded many times. This chain joins TRBV11-2 and TRBJ2-1; no reliable D call. Trimming left V 1 base short and J 8 bases short, with 12 bases between. CDR3 size: 14 residues. From germline, CDR1 is SGHAT and CDR2 FQNNGV. As DNA, the CDR3 is TGTGCCAGCAGCTTAGGTTCAAGGGCATATGAGCAGTTCTTC. Residues: CASSLGSRAYEQFF.

In its sample, this clonotype was seen many times. The chain uses TRBV6-1 and TRBJ1-2; D unclear. CDR1 and CDR2 (germline): MNHNS, SASEGT. This CDR3 is 13 amino acids long. V was pared by 7 bases and J by 4 bases, with 13 bases between. The DNA for the CDR3 is TGTGCCAGCACTCTCACAGTAACCTATGGCTACACCTTC. Protein sequence: CASTLTVTYGYTF.

This clonotype was seen ten or more times. The rearrangement uses TRBV12-3 or TRBV12-4 and TRBJ2-3; 11 nucleotides align to TRBD1. The CDR3 has 15 residues. The junction had 3 bases not matched to a gene; V was cut back by 1 base and J by 6 bases. The CDR3 DNA is TGTGCCAGCAGTTTAGGCGGGACAGGGGGTGATACGCAGTATTTT. It yields the protein CASSLGGTGGDTQYF.

At least ten counts were recorded for this clonotype. This chain links TRBV20-1 with TRBJ2-5; D is undetermined. The CDR3 consists of 14 residues. The germline V gene has CDR1 DFQATT and CDR2 SNEGSKA (reference sequence). The CDR3 sequence is CSTRRRATLETQYF. The CDR3 DNA sequence: TGCAGCACCCGTCGTAGAGCAACTTTAGAGACCCAGTACTTC.

As concerns this clonotype: A single base separates this from a much larger clone, so it may be a read error. This sequence joins TRBV15 and TRBJ2-2; D uncertain. Germline CDR1 is LNHNV and CDR2 is YYDKDF (reference sequence). This CDR3 region has 14 residues. CDR3 nucleotides: TGTGTCACCAGCAGTACCCTCACCACCGGGGAGCTGTTTTTT. It yields the protein CVTSSTLTTGELFF. Combining the CDR3 with reference TRBV15 and TRBJ2-2 gives the whole variable domain DAMVIQNPRYQVTQFGKPVTLSCSQTLNHNVMYWYQQKSSQAPKLLFHYYDKDFNNEADTPDNFQSRRPNTSFCFLDIRSPGLGDTAMYLCVTSSTLTTGELFFGEGSRLTVL.

This clonotype was recorded at least ten times. The V call is TRBV27, the J call TRBJ2-2; D remains unclear. The CDR3 totals 12 residues. The V end lost 7 bases, the J end lost 6 bases, and 9 bases lay between the germline ends. CDR1 MNHEY and CDR2 SMNVEV come from the germline V gene (reference sequence). The CDR3 nucleotides read TGTGCCAGCATTAATCTGTCCGGGGAGCTGTTTTTT. This encodes CASINLSGELFF.

At least ten counts were recorded for this clonotype. The chain is built from TRBV19 and TRBJ2-1; 14 nucleotides agree with TRBD2. Germline V CDR1 and CDR2: LNHDA, SQIVND (reference sequence). V lost 3 bases, J lost 1 base, and 5 bases stayed unmatched. This CDR3 is built from 18 residues. CDR3 coding DNA: TGTGCCAGTAGTATCCAGGGACTAGCGGGGGTTTCCTACAATGAGCAGTTCTTC. It yields the protein CASSIQGLAGVSYNEQFF.

This clonotype was seen at least ten times. The rearrangement joins TRBV28 to TRBJ2-7, with D perhaps matching TRBD2 (7 bases). This CDR3 contains 13 residues. Germline V CDR1 and CDR2: MDHEN, SYDVKM. The germline V and J ends were trimmed by 3 bases and 7 bases, with 13 bases remaining between them. The CDR3 DNA sequence: TGTGCCAGCAGTTTGGGGGGGGCGAGGGAGCAGTACGTC. As protein: CASSLGGAREQYV.